This is a list of T cell receptor beta chains from one sample in a study of cytomegalovirus exposure and HLA in healthy donors. Assay used: immunoSEQ multiplex PCR; TCRdb lists only in-frame clones, some missing. The sample records about 160,000 clones, 80% being singletons. Sample: PBMCs. The receptor source for this set is a man in his thirties or forties in good health and CMV-seronegative. CDR3s include the opening cysteine and the closing phenylalanine or tryptophan. The D gene is left open where the match is weak. Only part of the rows carry a size: once, few, many, or a class if the clone is expanded.

cdr3_length: 15
v_call: TRBV5-1
clone_size: NA
d_call: NA
j_call: TRBJ1-5
cdr3_aa: CASSATGENNQPQHF
cdr3_nt: TGCGCCAGCAGCGCCACAGGCGAGAACAATCAGCCCCAGCATTTT

cdr3_length: 12
v_call: TRBV2
clone_size: few
d_call: NA
j_call: TRBJ1-2
cdr3_aa: CASSETVYGYTF
cdr3_nt: TGTGCCAGCAGTGAAACAGTCTATGGCTACACCTTC

cdr3_length: 13
v_call: TRBV27
clone_size: NA
d_call: TRBD1
j_call: TRBJ1-2
cdr3_aa: CTSRPTGAGGYTF
cdr3_nt: TGTACCAGCAGGCCTACAGGGGCTGGTGGCTACACCTTC

cdr3_length: 15
v_call: TRBV29-1
clone_size: NA
d_call: TRBD2
j_call: TRBJ2-3
cdr3_aa: CSVEGTSGDTDTQYF
cdr3_nt: TGCAGCGTTGAAGGGACTAGCGGGGATACAGATACGCAGTATTTT

cdr3_length: 17
v_call: TRBV27
clone_size: NA
d_call: NA
j_call: TRBJ1-3
cdr3_aa: CASSPYSRGAHGNTIYF
cdr3_nt: TGTGCCAGCAGCCCCTACTCGCGGGGGGCGCACGGAAACACCATATATTTT

cdr3_length: 15
v_call: TRBV19
clone_size: NA
d_call: NA
j_call: TRBJ2-7
cdr3_aa: CASSVSGTPVYEQYF
cdr3_nt: TGTGCCAGTAGTGTTTCCGGGACTCCCGTCTACGAGCAGTACTTC

cdr3_length: 15
v_call: TRBV5-4
clone_size: NA
d_call: NA
j_call: TRBJ1-2
cdr3_aa: CASSLAGDLIYGYTF
cdr3_nt: TGTGCCAGCAGCTTGGCAGGGGATCTAATCTATGGCTACACCTTC

cdr3_length: 13
v_call: TRBV9
clone_size: few
d_call: NA
j_call: TRBJ2-3
cdr3_aa: CASSVARADTQYF
cdr3_nt: TGTGCCAGCAGCGTAGCTAGAGCAGATACGCAGTATTTT

cdr3_length: 14
v_call: TRBV7-9
clone_size: few
d_call: NA
j_call: TRBJ2-3
cdr3_aa: CSSRQGGETDTQYF
cdr3_nt: TGTTCCAGCAGACAAGGGGGGGAGACAGATACGCAGTATTTT

cdr3_length: 12
v_call: TRBV30
clone_size: NA
d_call: NA
j_call: TRBJ2-7
cdr3_aa: CAWSPTSYEQYF
cdr3_nt: TGTGCCTGGAGTCCCACAAGCTACGAGCAGTACTTC

cdr3_length: 14
v_call: TRBV28
clone_size: NA
d_call: TRBD1
j_call: TRBJ2-7
cdr3_aa: CAAGDRDKVYEQYF
cdr3_nt: TGTGCCGCCGGGGACAGGGATAAGGTCTACGAGCAGTACTTC

cdr3_length: 15
v_call: TRBV7-2
clone_size: NA
d_call: TRBD2
j_call: TRBJ2-4
cdr3_aa: CASSPGLAHRWTQYF
cdr3_nt: TGTGCCAGCAGCCCCGGACTAGCCCACAGGTGGACTCAGTACTTC

cdr3_length: 14
v_call: TRBV30
clone_size: few
d_call: TRBD2
j_call: TRBJ2-7
cdr3_aa: CAWSGTSGFYEQYF
cdr3_nt: TGTGCCTGGAGTGGGACTAGCGGTTTCTACGAGCAGTACTTC

cdr3_length: 13
v_call: TRBV28
clone_size: NA
d_call: TRBD1
j_call: TRBJ2-7
cdr3_aa: CASWDRVIYEQYF
cdr3_nt: TGTGCCAGCTGGGACAGGGTTATCTACGAGCAGTACTTC

cdr3_length: 14
v_call: TRBV28
clone_size: NA
d_call: NA
j_call: TRBJ1-2
cdr3_aa: CASSLRDGIYGYTF
cdr3_nt: TGTGCCAGCAGTTTGCGGGACGGCATCTATGGCTACACCTTC

cdr3_length: 15
v_call: TRBV7-2
clone_size: NA
d_call: TRBD2
j_call: TRBJ2-3
cdr3_aa: CASSPTGLEADTQYF
cdr3_nt: TGTGCCAGCAGCCCTACCGGACTAGAGGCAGATACGCAGTATTTT

cdr3_length: 14
v_call: TRBV5-6
clone_size: NA
d_call: NA
j_call: TRBJ1-1
cdr3_aa: CASRPPGGNTEAFF
cdr3_nt: TGTGCCAGCAGGCCACCGGGTGGGAACACTGAAGCTTTCTTT

cdr3_length: 15
v_call: TRBV9
clone_size: NA
d_call: TRBD1
j_call: TRBJ2-5
cdr3_aa: CASSVRTGNGETQYF
cdr3_nt: TGTGCCAGCAGCGTCCGGACAGGGAATGGGGAGACCCAGTACTTC

cdr3_length: 14
v_call: TRBV29-1
clone_size: once
d_call: NA
j_call: TRBJ2-7
cdr3_aa: CSVEETGRPYEQYF
cdr3_nt: TGCAGCGTTGAAGAGACGGGAAGACCCTACGAGCAGTACTTC

cdr3_length: 18
v_call: TRBV9
clone_size: NA
d_call: TRBD2
j_call: TRBJ2-5
cdr3_aa: CASSVDPLAGGPGETQYF
cdr3_nt: TGTGCCAGCAGCGTAGATCCCCTAGCGGGGGGGCCGGGAGAGACCCAGTACTTC

cdr3_length: 14
v_call: TRBV5-4
clone_size: NA
d_call: NA
j_call: TRBJ2-7
cdr3_aa: CASSQASQAYEQYF
cdr3_nt: TGTGCCAGCAGTCAAGCATCTCAAGCCTACGAGCAGTACTTC

cdr3_length: 14
v_call: TRBV28
clone_size: NA
d_call: NA
j_call: TRBJ1-4
cdr3_aa: CASSGGRVGEKLFF
cdr3_nt: TGTGCCAGCAGCGGGGGGCGGGTAGGCGAAAAACTGTTTTTT

cdr3_length: 14
v_call: TRBV9
clone_size: NA
d_call: NA
j_call: TRBJ2-7
cdr3_aa: CASSVDGSAYEQYF
cdr3_nt: TGTGCCAGCAGCGTAGATGGCAGCGCCTACGAGCAGTACTTC

cdr3_length: 14
v_call: TRBV7-7
clone_size: once
d_call: NA
j_call: TRBJ2-2
cdr3_aa: CASSSSSGFGELFF
cdr3_nt: TGTGCCAGCAGCTCAAGCTCGGGATTCGGGGAGCTGTTTTTT

cdr3_length: 18
v_call: TRBV7-9
clone_size: NA
d_call: NA
j_call: TRBJ2-4
cdr3_aa: CASSYGALGNRAKNIQYF
cdr3_nt: TGTGCCAGCAGCTACGGAGCCCTCGGAAACAGGGCCAAAAACATTCAGTACTTC

cdr3_length: 13
v_call: TRBV28
clone_size: NA
d_call: NA
j_call: TRBJ2-7
cdr3_aa: CASSPTESYEQYF
cdr3_nt: TGTGCCAGCAGTCCGACAGAATCCTACGAGCAGTACTTC

cdr3_length: 10
v_call: TRBV29-1
clone_size: NA
d_call: NA
j_call: TRBJ2-1
cdr3_aa: CSVFINEQFF
cdr3_nt: TGCAGCGTATTTATAAATGAGCAGTTCTTC

cdr3_length: 16
v_call: TRBV5-6
clone_size: NA
d_call: TRBD1
j_call: TRBJ1-3
cdr3_aa: CASSSPGQMVEDTIYF
cdr3_nt: TGTGCCAGCAGCAGTCCGGGACAGATGGTGGAAGACACCATATATTTT

cdr3_length: 15
v_call: TRBV6-1
clone_size: NA
d_call: NA
j_call: TRBJ2-2
cdr3_aa: CASSPYRFITGELFF
cdr3_nt: TGTGCCAGCAGTCCCTACAGATTTATCACCGGGGAGCTGTTTTTT

cdr3_length: 14
v_call: TRBV2
clone_size: NA
d_call: TRBD1
j_call: TRBJ1-1
cdr3_aa: CASSGQGANTEAFF
cdr3_nt: TGTGCCAGCAGTGGTCAGGGGGCTAACACTGAAGCTTTCTTT

cdr3_length: 12
v_call: TRBV30
clone_size: NA
d_call: NA
j_call: TRBJ1-1
cdr3_aa: CAWSSGIGEAFF
cdr3_nt: TGTGCCTGGAGTTCAGGGATTGGTGAAGCTTTCTTT

cdr3_length: 15
v_call: TRBV7-2
clone_size: NA
d_call: NA
j_call: TRBJ2-4
cdr3_aa: CASSPRRNAKNIQYF
cdr3_nt: TGTGCCAGCAGCCCCCGTCGTAATGCCAAAAACATTCAGTACTTC

cdr3_length: 13
v_call: TRBV28
clone_size: NA
d_call: NA
j_call: TRBJ2-5
cdr3_aa: CASSFGQQETQYF
cdr3_nt: TGTGCCAGCAGTTTTGGACAGCAAGAGACCCAGTACTTC

cdr3_length: 14
v_call: TRBV5-6
clone_size: NA
d_call: TRBD1
j_call: TRBJ1-5
cdr3_aa: CASSPRGYNQPQHF
cdr3_nt: TGTGCCAGCAGCCCCAGGGGGTACAATCAGCCCCAGCATTTT

cdr3_length: 14
v_call: TRBV4-3
clone_size: few
d_call: NA
j_call: TRBJ1-6
cdr3_aa: CASSHAQGNSPLHF
cdr3_nt: TGCGCCAGCAGCCATGCTCAGGGGAATTCACCCCTCCACTTT

cdr3_length: 15
v_call: TRBV19
clone_size: few
d_call: NA
j_call: TRBJ2-7
cdr3_aa: CASSPGTPFIYEQYF
cdr3_nt: TGTGCCAGTAGTCCCGGGACACCTTTCATCTACGAGCAGTACTTC

cdr3_length: 13
v_call: TRBV5-1
clone_size: NA
d_call: NA
j_call: TRBJ1-3
cdr3_aa: CASRTSSGNTIYF
cdr3_nt: TGCGCCAGCAGAACTTCCTCTGGAAACACCATATATTTT

cdr3_length: 17
v_call: TRBV7-8
clone_size: NA
d_call: TRBD1
j_call: TRBJ2-7
cdr3_aa: CASSSQGQGGATYEQYF
cdr3_nt: TGTGCCAGCAGCTCCCAAGGACAGGGCGGGGCAACCTACGAGCAGTACTTC

cdr3_length: 16
v_call: TRBV13
clone_size: NA
d_call: TRBD2
j_call: TRBJ2-1
cdr3_aa: CASSSTGTSGSNEQFF
cdr3_nt: TGTGCCAGCAGCTCGACCGGGACTAGCGGGAGCAATGAGCAGTTCTTC